The clone carrying this TCR beta chain was observed at least ten times. No antigen is known for it. Looked up from germline, CDR1 is SGHRS and CDR2 is YFSETQ. V was pared by 3 bases and J by 1 base, with 1 base of the junction left unmatched. There are 14 residues in the CDR3. These data are taken from a study of T-cell memory formation after mild COVID-19. Study-level information: In these data, TCR clusters were largely donor specific. Study-level findings and limits: Specificity for SARS-CoV-2 was not confirmed among the second-wave clones peaking on day 37. Pre-infection memory held some responding clones, suggesting pre-existing cross-reactive T cells responded.

From the 5' RACE reads, TCRdb called clonotypes with MiXCR, one entry per CDR3 protein. The profile shows 270,000 or so distinct CDR3 sequences, around 17% of them singletons. The J gene is TRBJ1-1, the V gene TRBV5-1; TRBD1 matches at 9 bases. Sample: PBMCs or a T cell subset sorted from them (not recorded which). The source is a man aged 18 to 35 who had mild COVID-19 (a few samples of this study predate the infection). Cell type and time point are not known. The CDR3 DNA sequence: TGCGCCAGCAGCTCGGACAGGGGGAACACTGAAGCTTTCTTT. Protein: CASSSDRGNTEAFF.